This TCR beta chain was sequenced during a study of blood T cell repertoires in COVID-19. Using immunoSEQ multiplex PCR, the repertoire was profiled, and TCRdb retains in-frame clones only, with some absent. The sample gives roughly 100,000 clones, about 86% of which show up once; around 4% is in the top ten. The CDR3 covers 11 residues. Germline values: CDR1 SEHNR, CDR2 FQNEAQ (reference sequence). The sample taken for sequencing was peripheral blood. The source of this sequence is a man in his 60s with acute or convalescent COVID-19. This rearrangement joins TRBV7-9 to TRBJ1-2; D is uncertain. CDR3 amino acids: CAGGRDNGYTF. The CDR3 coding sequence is TGTGCTGGAGGGAGGGATAATGGCTACACCTTC.